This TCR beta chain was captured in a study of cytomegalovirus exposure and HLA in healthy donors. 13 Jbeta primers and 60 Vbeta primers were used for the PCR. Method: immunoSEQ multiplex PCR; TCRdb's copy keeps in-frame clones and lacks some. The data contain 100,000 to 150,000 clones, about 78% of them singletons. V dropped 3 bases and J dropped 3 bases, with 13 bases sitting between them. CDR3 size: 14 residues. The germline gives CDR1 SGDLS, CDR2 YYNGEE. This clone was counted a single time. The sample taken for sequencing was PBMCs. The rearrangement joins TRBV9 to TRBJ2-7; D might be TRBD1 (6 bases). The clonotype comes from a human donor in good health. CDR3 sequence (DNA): TGTGCCAGCAGCGCCGGGGACACCAGCTACGAGCAGTACTTC. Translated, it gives CASSAGDTSYEQYF. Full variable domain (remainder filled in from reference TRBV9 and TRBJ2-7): DSGVTQTPKHLITATGQRVTLRCSPRSGDLSVYWYQQSLDQGLQFLIQYYNGEERAKGNILERFSAQQFPDLHSELNLSSLELGDSALYFCASSAGDTSYEQYFGPGTRLTVT.